The subject of this entry is one T cell receptor (beta chain). The PCR used 60 Vbeta and 13 Jbeta primers. Only in-frame clones appear in the TCRdb table, and some are missing; sequencing was by immunoSEQ multiplex PCR. The sample shows over 150,000 clones, 77% of them seen only once. The entry originates in a study of cytomegalovirus exposure and HLA in healthy donors. The germline CDR1 and CDR2 sequences are MNHNS and SASEGT. The CDR3 length is 14 residues. V was cut by 6 bases and J by 6 bases, with 14 bases left in between. The chain recombines TRBV6-1 with TRBJ1-4, with D possibly being TRBD1 (5 bases). The TCR originated in a woman in her thirties or forties in good health and CMV-seropositive. The specimen was PBMCs. The CDR3: CASRGAGYYEKLFF. The CDR3, as DNA: TGTGCCAGCAGAGGAGCAGGGTACTATGAAAAACTGTTTTTT.